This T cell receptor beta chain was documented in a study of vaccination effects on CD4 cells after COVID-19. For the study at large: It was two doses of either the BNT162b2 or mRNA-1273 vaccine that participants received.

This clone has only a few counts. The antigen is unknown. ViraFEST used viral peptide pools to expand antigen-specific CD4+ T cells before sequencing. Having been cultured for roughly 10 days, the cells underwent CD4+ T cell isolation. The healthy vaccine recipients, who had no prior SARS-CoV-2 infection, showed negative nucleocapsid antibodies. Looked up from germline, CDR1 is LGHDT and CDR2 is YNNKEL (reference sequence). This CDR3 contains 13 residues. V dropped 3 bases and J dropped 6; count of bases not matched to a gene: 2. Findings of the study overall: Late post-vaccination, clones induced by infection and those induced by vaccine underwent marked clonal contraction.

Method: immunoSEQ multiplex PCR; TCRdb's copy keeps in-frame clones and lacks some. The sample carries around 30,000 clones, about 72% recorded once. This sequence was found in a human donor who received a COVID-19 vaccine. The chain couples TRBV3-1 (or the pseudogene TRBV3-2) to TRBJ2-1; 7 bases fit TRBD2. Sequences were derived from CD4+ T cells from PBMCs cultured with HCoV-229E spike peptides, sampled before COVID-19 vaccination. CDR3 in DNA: TGTGCCAGCAGCCAGCGGGAGATCAATGAGCAGTTCTTC. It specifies CASSQREINEQFF.